The entry below describes one T cell receptor beta chain. The antigen remains undetermined. MiXCR, run by TCRdb on the RT-PCR reads, gives a single entry per CDR3 protein. The sample has some 800,000 distinct CDR3 sequences, 21% seen once. The CDR3 consists of 18 residues. With 5 bases clipped from V and 3 bases from J, the junction kept 9 bases outside the gene matches. From germline, CDR1 is SGHAT and CDR2 FQNNGV. The data are from a study of response to subunit inactivated influenza vaccine. Points from the study as a whole: After each seasonal influenza vaccination, few new T cells are recruited, the authors suggested.

The rearrangement links TRBV11-2 to TRBJ2-3, with 15 bases that match TRBD2. The receptor was isolated from a man in his forties or fifties who received an inactivated influenza vaccine. Sequencing used PBMCs from blood, obtained about 5 days after vaccination. The CDR3 loop reads CASSARGTSGGLTDTQYF. CDR3 coding DNA: TGTGCCAGCAGCGCCAGGGGGACTAGCGGGGGGCTAACAGATACGCAGTATTTT. Based on the CDR3 plus reference TRBV11-2 and TRBJ2-3, the full variable domain is EAGVAQSPRYKIIEKRQSVAFWCNPISGHATLYWYQQILGQGPKLLIQFQNNGVVDDSQLPKDRFSAERLKGVDSTLKIQPAKLEDSAVYLCASSARGTSGGLTDTQYFGPGTRLTVL.